A selection of T cell receptor beta chains follows, all from one sample in a study of identical twins. TCRdb processed the 5' RACE reads anew with MiXCR; each CDR3 protein has one entry. The sample holds some 660,000 distinct CDR3 sequences, around 8.6% seen once. The sample was also linked to a second study, of yellow fever vaccine responses in identical twins.

Material for sequencing was PBMCs. All receptors come from a woman between 18 and 29 years old in good health. Both conserved end residues are part of each CDR3. D genes are given only for firm matches. Expanded clones get a size class; other rows say once, few or many, or leave the size out.

TRBV4-2	NA	TRBJ2-7	13	many	CASSQRELLGQYF	TGTGCCAGCAGCCAACGGGAGTTATTAGGGCAGTACTTC
TRBV6-1	NA	TRBJ1-1	12	many	CASRNTPEGTFF	TGTGCCAGCAGAAATACCCCGGAGGGGACTTTCTTT
TRBV20-1	TRBD2	TRBJ2-1	15	few	CSAIQGLAGDNEQFF	TGCAGTGCCATCCAAGGACTAGCGGGAGACAATGAGCAGTTCTTC
TRBV29-1	TRBD1	TRBJ1-4	13	NA	CSVEGQGSEKLFF	TGCAGCGTTGAGGGACAGGGGAGTGAAAAACTGTTTTTT
TRBV12-3/TRBV12-4	NA	TRBJ2-1	15	many	CASRLRTVIGNEQFF	TGTGCCAGCAGACTTAGGACAGTTATTGGCAATGAGCAGTTCTTC
TRBV2	NA	TRBJ2-3	12	NA	CASRQETDTQYF	TGTGCCAGCAGACAGGAGACAGATACGCAGTATTTT
TRBV20-1	TRBD1	TRBJ1-1	14	many	CSARRDRGNTEAFF	TGCAGTGCTAGGAGGGACAGGGGAAACACTGAAGCTTTCTTT
TRBV12-3/TRBV12-4	NA	TRBJ2-7	16	NA	CASSFSSALATYEQYF	TGTGCCAGCAGTTTTAGTTCCGCCCTAGCGACCTACGAGCAGTACTTC
TRBV6-1	NA	TRBJ2-5	15	NA	CASSESQGRQETQYF	TGTGCCAGCAGTGAATCCCAGGGGAGACAAGAGACCCAGTACTTC
TRBV7-9	NA	TRBJ2-5	15	NA	CASSFYRTNQETQYF	TGTGCCAGCAGCTTTTACCGGACGAACCAAGAGACCCAGTACTTC
TRBV5-1	TRBD2	TRBJ2-1	17	few	CASSLTTSGTSYNEQFF	TGCGCCAGCAGCTTAACGACTAGCGGGACCTCCTACAATGAGCAGTTCTTC